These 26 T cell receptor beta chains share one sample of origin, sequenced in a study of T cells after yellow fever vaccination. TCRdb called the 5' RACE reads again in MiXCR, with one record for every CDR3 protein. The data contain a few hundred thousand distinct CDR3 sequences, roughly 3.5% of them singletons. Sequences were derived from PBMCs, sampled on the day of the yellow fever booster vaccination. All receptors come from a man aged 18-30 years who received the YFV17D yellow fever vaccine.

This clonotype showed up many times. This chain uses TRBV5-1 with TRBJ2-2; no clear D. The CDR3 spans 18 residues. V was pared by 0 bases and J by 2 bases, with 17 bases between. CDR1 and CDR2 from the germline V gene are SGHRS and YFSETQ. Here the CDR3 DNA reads TGCGCCAGCAGCTTGGACTACCGTGCCTCAATTAACACCGGGGAGCTGTTTTTT. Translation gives CASSLDYRASINTGELFF.

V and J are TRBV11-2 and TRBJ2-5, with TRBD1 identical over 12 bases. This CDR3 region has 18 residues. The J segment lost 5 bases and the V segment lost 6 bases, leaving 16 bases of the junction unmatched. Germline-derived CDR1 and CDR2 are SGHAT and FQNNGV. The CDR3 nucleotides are TGTGCCAGCAGACGAAAAAGCCGGGACAGGGGGCTTGGGGAGACCCAGTACTTC. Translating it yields CASRRKSRDRGLGETQYF. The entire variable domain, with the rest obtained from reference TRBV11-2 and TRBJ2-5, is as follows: EAGVAQSPRYKIIEKRQSVAFWCNPISGHATLYWYQQILGQGPKLLIQFQNNGVVDDSQLPKDRFSAERLKGVDSTLKIQPAKLEDSAVYLCASRRKSRDRGLGETQYFGPGTRLLVL.

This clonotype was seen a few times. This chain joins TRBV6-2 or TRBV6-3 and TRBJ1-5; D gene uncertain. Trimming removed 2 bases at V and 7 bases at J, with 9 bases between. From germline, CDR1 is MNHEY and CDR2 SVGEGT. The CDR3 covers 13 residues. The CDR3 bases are TGTGCCAGCAGTTACGGGATTGAGCAGCCCCAGCATTTT. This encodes CASSYGIEQPQHF.

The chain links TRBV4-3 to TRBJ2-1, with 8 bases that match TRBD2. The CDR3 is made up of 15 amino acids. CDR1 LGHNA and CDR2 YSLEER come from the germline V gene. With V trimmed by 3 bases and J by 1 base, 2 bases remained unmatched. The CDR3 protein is CASSHRGGSYNEQFF. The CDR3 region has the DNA TGCGCCAGCAGCCATCGGGGGGGTTCCTACAATGAGCAGTTCTTC.

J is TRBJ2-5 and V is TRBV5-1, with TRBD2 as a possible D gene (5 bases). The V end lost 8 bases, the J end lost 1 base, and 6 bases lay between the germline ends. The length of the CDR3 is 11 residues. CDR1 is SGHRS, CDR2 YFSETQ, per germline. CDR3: CASGGQETQYF. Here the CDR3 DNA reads TGCGCCAGTGGAGGCCAAGAGACCCAGTACTTC.

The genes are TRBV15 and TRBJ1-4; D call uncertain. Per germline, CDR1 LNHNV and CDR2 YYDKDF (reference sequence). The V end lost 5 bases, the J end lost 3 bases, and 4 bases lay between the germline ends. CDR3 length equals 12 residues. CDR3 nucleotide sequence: TGTGCCACCAGCGTGCCTAATGAAAAACTGTTTTTT. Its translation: CATSVPNEKLFF.

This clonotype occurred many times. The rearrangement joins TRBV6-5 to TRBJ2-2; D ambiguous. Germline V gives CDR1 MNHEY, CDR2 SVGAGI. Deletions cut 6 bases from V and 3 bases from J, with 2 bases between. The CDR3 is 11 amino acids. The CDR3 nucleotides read TGTGCCAGCAGACACACCGGGGAGCTGTTTTTT. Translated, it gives CASRHTGELFF.

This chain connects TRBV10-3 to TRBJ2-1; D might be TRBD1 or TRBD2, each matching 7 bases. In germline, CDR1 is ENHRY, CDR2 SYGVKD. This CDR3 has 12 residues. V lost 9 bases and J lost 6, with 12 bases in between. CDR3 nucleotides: TGTGCCATGGGACAGCGGGGCAATGAGCAGTTCTTC. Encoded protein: CAMGQRGNEQFF.

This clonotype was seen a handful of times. The CDR3 DNA reads TGCACCAGCAGCCAAGGGACTAGCGGGAGATGCTCCTACAATGAGCAGTTCTTC. Encoded protein: CTSSQGTSGRCSYNEQFF. The chain carries TRBV1 and TRBJ2-1; TRBD2, the table's D call, was not compared with the DNA. TRBV1 is labeled a pseudogene. The CDR3 has 18 amino acids.

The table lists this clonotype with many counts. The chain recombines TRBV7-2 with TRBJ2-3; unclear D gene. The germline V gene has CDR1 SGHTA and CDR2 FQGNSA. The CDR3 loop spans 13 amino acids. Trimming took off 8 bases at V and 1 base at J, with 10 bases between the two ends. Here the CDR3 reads CASPPPGTDTQYF. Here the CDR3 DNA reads TGTGCCAGCCCCCCCCCTGGCACAGATACGCAGTATTTT.

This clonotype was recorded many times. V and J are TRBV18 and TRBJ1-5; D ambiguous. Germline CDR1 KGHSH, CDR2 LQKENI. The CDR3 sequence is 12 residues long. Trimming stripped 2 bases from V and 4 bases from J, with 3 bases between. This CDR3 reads CASSPGNQPQHF. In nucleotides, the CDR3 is TGTGCCAGCTCACCAGGGAATCAGCCCCAGCATTTT.

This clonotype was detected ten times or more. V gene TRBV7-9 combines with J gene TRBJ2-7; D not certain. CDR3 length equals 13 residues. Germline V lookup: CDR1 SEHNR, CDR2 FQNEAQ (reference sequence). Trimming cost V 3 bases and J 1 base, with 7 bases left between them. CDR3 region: CASSLLKSYEQYF. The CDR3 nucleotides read TGTGCCAGCAGCTTGTTAAAATCCTACGAGCAGTACTTC.

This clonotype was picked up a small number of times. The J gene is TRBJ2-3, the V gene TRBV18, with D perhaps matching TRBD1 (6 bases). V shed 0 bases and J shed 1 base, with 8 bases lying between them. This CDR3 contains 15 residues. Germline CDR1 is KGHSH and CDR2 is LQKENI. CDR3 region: CASSPPKGGTDTQYF. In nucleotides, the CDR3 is TGTGCCAGCTCACCACCCAAGGGGGGCACAGATACGCAGTATTTT.

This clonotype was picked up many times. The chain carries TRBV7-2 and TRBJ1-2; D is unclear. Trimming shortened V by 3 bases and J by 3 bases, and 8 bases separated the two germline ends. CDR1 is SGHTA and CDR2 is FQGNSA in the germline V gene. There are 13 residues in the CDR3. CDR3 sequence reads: CASSFGQDYGYTF. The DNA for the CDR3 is TGTGCCAGCAGCTTCGGGCAAGACTATGGCTACACCTTC.

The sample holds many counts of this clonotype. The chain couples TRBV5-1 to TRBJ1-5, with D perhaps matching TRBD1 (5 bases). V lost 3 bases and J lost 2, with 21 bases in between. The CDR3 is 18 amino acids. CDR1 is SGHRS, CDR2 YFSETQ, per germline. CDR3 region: CASSYLPGEGRGNQPQHF. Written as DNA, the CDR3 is TGCGCCAGCAGCTACCTGCCGGGGGAGGGTAGAGGCAATCAGCCCCAGCATTTT.

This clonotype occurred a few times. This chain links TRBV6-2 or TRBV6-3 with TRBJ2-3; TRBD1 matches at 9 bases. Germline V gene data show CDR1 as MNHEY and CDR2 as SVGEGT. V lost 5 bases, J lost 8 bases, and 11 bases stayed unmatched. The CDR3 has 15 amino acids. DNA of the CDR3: TGTGCCAGCAGTCGGGACAGGGTTGCAGGTAGTACGCAGTATTTT. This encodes CASSRDRVAGSTQYF.

CDR3 sequence: CASSQPTRGSQETQYF. CDR3 nucleotides: TGCGCCAGCAGCCAACCGACCAGGGGATCCCAAGAGACCCAGTACTTC. The chain combines TRBV4-1 with TRBJ2-5, with D perhaps TRBD1 (6 bases). V was clipped by 2 bases and J by 1 base, with 14 bases between them. Germline V CDR1 and CDR2: MGHRA, YSYEKL. The CDR3 contains 16 residues.

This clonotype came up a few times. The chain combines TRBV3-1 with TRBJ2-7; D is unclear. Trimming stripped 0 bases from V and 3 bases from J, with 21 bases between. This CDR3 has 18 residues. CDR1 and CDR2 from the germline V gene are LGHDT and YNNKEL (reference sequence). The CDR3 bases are TGTGCCAGCAGCCAAGATTTGCCCTGGCAGTCCTCTCTCTACGAGCAGTACTTC. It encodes CASSQDLPWQSSLYEQYF.

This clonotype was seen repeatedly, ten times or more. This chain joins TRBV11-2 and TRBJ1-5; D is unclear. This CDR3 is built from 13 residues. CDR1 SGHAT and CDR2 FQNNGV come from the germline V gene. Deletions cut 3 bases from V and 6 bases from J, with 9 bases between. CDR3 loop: CASSFSGAQPQHF. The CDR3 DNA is TGTGCCAGCAGCTTTAGCGGCGCTCAGCCCCAGCATTTT.

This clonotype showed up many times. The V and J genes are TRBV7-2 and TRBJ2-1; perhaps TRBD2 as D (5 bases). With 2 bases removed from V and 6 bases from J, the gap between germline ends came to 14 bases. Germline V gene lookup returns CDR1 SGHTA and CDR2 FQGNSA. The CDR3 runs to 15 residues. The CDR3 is CASSLQRGMGNEQFF. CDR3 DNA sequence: TGTGCCAGCAGCTTACAACGGGGTATGGGCAATGAGCAGTTCTTC.

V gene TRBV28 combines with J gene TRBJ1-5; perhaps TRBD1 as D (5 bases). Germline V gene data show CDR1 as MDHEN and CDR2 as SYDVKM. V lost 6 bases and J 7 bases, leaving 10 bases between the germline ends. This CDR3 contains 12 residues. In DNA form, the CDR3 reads TGTGCCAGCAGCCGGAAGGGGCAGCCCCAGCATTTT. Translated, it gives CASSRKGQPQHF.

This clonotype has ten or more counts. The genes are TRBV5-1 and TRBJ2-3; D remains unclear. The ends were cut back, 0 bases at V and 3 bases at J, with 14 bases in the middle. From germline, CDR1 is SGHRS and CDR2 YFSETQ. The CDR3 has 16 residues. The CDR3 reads CASSLDTPKRTDTQYF. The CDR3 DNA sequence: TGCGCCAGCAGCTTGGATACGCCAAAGCGTACAGATACGCAGTATTTT. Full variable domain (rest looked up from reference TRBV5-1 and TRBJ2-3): KAGVTQTPRYLIKTRGQQVTLSCSPISGHRSVSWYQQTPGQGLQFLFEYFSETQRNKGNFPGRFSGRQFSNSRSEMNVSTLELGDSALYLCASSLDTPKRTDTQYFGPGTRLTVL.

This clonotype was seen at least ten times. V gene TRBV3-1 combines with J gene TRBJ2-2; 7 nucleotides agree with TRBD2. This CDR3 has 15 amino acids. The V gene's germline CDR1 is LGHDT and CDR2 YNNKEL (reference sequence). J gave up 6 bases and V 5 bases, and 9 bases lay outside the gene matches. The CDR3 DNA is TGTGCCAGCAGCGAAGCGACTAGCCGGGCCGGGGAGCTGTTTTTT. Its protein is CASSEATSRAGELFF.

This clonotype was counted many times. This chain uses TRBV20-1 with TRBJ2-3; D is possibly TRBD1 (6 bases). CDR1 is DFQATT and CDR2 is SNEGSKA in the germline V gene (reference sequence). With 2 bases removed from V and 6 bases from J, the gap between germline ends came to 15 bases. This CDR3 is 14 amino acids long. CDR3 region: CSARRQAASDTQYF. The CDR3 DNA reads TGCAGTGCTAGACGACAGGCAGCTTCGGATACGCAGTATTTT.

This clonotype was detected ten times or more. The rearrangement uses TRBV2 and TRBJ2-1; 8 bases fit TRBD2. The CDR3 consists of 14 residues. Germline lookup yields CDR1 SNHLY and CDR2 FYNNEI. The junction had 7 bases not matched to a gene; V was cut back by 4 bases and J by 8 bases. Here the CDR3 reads CASSARNGGDEQFF. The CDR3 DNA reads TGTGCCAGCAGTGCCCGGAACGGGGGGGATGAGCAGTTCTTC.

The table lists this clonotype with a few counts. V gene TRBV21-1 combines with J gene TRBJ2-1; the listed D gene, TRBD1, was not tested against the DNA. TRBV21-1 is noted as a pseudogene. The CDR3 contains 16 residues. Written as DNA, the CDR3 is TGTGCCAGCAGCTACAGGGATCAGGATCTGAGGAATGAGCAGTTCTTC. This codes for CASSYRDQDLRNEQFF.